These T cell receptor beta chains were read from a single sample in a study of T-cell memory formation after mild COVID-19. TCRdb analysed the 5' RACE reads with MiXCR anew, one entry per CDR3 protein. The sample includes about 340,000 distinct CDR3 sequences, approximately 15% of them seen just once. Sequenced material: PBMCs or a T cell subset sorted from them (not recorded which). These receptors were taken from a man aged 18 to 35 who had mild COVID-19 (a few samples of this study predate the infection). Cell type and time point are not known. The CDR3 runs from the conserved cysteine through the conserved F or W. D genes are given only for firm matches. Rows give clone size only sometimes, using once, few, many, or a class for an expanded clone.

CDR3aa: CASSYLGGNTIYF
CDR3nt: TGTGCCAGCAGTTACTTGGGCGGAAACACCATATATTTT
d_gene: NA
j_gene: TRBJ1-3
v_gene: TRBV12-3/TRBV12-4
abundance: few

CDR3aa: CASSYASQTGSYEQYF
CDR3nt: TGCGCCAGCAGTTATGCCTCCCAGACAGGCTCCTACGAGCAGTACTTC
d_gene: NA
j_gene: TRBJ2-7
v_gene: TRBV5-1
abundance: NA

CDR3aa: CASSVTQGRDTQYF
CDR3nt: TGTGCCAGCAGCGTAACACAGGGAAGAGATACGCAGTATTTT
d_gene: NA
j_gene: TRBJ2-3
v_gene: TRBV9
abundance: few

CDR3aa: CSVGTGSNQPQHF
CDR3nt: TGCAGTGTCGGGACAGGGTCCAATCAGCCCCAGCATTTT
d_gene: TRBD1
j_gene: TRBJ1-5
v_gene: TRBV20-1
abundance: NA

CDR3aa: CASWRGTDTQYF
CDR3nt: TGTGCCAGCTGGCGGGGCACAGATACGCAGTATTTT
d_gene: NA
j_gene: TRBJ2-3
v_gene: TRBV5-6
abundance: many

CDR3aa: CASSPENTGELFF
CDR3nt: TGTGCCAGCAGCCCGGAAAACACCGGGGAGCTGTTTTTT
d_gene: NA
j_gene: TRBJ2-2
v_gene: TRBV12-3/TRBV12-4
abundance: many

CDR3aa: CASSSTLNIQYF
CDR3nt: TGTGCCAGCAGCTCAACTTTGAACATTCAGTACTTC
d_gene: NA
j_gene: TRBJ2-4
v_gene: TRBV5-6
abundance: many

CDR3aa: CASTGYTGELFF
CDR3nt: TGTGCCAGTACAGGTTACACCGGGGAGCTGTTTTTT
d_gene: NA
j_gene: TRBJ2-2
v_gene: TRBV2
abundance: NA

CDR3aa: CASSRSSSGANVLTF
CDR3nt: TGTGCCAGCAGCAGGAGTAGCTCTGGGGCCAACGTCCTGACTTTC
d_gene: NA
j_gene: TRBJ2-6
v_gene: TRBV5-4
abundance: NA

CDR3aa: CASSLARDGAWYGYTF
CDR3nt: TGTGCCAGCAGCTTAGCGCGAGACGGGGCCTGGTATGGCTACACCTTC
d_gene: NA
j_gene: TRBJ1-2
v_gene: TRBV7-8
abundance: few

CDR3aa: CSVLWGTSGYEQYF
CDR3nt: TGCAGCGTCTTATGGGGGACTAGCGGGTACGAGCAGTACTTC
d_gene: TRBD2
j_gene: TRBJ2-7
v_gene: TRBV29-1
abundance: few

CDR3aa: CASSPLDTQYF
CDR3nt: TGTGCCAGCAGCCCACTAGATACGCAGTATTTT
d_gene: NA
j_gene: TRBJ2-3
v_gene: TRBV18
abundance: many

CDR3aa: CASSQIFSGAHYEQYF
CDR3nt: TGCGCCAGCAGCCAAATCTTCAGCGGGGCCCACTACGAGCAGTACTTC
d_gene: TRBD2
j_gene: TRBJ2-7
v_gene: TRBV4-1
abundance: many